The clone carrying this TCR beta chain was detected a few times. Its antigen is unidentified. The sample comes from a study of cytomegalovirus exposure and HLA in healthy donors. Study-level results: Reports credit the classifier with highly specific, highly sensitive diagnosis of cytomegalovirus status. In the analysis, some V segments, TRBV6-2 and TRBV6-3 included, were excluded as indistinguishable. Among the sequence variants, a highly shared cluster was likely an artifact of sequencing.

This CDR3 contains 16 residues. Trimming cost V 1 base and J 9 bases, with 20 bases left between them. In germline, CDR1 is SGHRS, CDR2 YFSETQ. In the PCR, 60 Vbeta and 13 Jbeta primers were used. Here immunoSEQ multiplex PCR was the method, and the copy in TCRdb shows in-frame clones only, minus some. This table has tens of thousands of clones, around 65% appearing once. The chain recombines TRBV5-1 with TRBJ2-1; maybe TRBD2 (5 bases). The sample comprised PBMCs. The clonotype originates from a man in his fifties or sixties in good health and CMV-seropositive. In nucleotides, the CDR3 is TGCGCCAGCAGCTTGATAGGGCACTCTCTAGAGGGTGAGCAGTTCTTC. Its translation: CASSLIGHSLEGEQFF.